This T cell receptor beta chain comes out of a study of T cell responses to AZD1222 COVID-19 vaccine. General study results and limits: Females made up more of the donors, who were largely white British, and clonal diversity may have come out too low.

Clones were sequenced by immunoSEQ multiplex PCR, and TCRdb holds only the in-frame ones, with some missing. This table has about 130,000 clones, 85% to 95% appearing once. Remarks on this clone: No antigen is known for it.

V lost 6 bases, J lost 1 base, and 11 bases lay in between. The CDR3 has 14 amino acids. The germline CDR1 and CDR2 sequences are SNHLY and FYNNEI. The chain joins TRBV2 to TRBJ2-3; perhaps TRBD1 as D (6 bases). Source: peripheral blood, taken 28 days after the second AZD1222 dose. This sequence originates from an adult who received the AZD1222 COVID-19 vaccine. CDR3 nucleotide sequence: TGTGCCAGCAGATCCAGGACAGGCACAGATACGCAGTATTTT. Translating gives CASRSRTGTDTQYF.